A selection of T cell receptor beta chains follows, all from one sample in a study of OX40 agonist ivuxolimab in advanced cancers. The method was immunoSEQ multiplex PCR; TCRdb's version includes in-frame clones alone and lacks a portion of them. The sample shows 66,000 or so clones, about 90% of them seen only once. Sequenced material: CD4+ or CD8+ T cells sorted from blood, taken in a trial of the OX40 agonist ivuxolimab. The origin of the receptors is an adult with an advanced solid tumor such as melanoma, head and neck, liver or kidney cancer. The CDR3 runs from the conserved cysteine through the conserved F or W. D genes are given only for firm matches. The size of a clone is reported for some rows only, either as once, few or many, or as a class for expanded clones.

j_gene: TRBJ2-2; d_gene: .; v_gene: TRBV19; abundance: .; CDR3nt: TGTGCCAGTATTGGCGGGCATGCAAACACCGGGGAGCTGTTTTTT; CDR3aa: CASIGGHANTGELFF
j_gene: TRBJ1-4; d_gene: .; v_gene: TRBV19; abundance: .; CDR3nt: TGTGCCAGTAGTATCCTCTCAGGGAGCAATGAAAAACTGTTTTTT; CDR3aa: CASSILSGSNEKLFF
j_gene: TRBJ2-1; d_gene: .; v_gene: TRBV29-1; abundance: .; CDR3nt: TGCAGCGTACGACCCGCCAATGAGCAGTTCTTC; CDR3aa: CSVRPANEQFF
j_gene: TRBJ1-5; d_gene: .; v_gene: TRBV27; abundance: few; CDR3nt: TGTGCCAGCAGGACACAGGGAGGGAGCGATCAGCCCCAGCATTTT; CDR3aa: CASRTQGGSDQPQHF
j_gene: TRBJ1-2; d_gene: TRBD1; v_gene: TRBV7-9; abundance: .; CDR3nt: TGTGCCAGCAGCCCTCAGGGGGGAGGCTATGGCTACACCTTC; CDR3aa: CASSPQGGGYGYTF
j_gene: TRBJ2-1; d_gene: .; v_gene: TRBV6-1; abundance: .; CDR3nt: TGTGCCAGCAGTGAAAGAACAAGGGGAGGAGAGCAGTTCTTC; CDR3aa: CASSERTRGGEQFF
j_gene: TRBJ1-2; d_gene: TRBD1; v_gene: TRBV5-6; abundance: .; CDR3nt: TGTGCCTGCAGCTTGGGAGACACAGGGGGCAGATATGGCTACACCTTC; CDR3aa: CACSLGDTGGRYGYTF
j_gene: TRBJ2-7; d_gene: .; v_gene: TRBV7-9; abundance: .; CDR3nt: TGTGCCAGCAGCTTAGCTGGGACTGTCTACGAGCAGTACTTC; CDR3aa: CASSLAGTVYEQYF
j_gene: TRBJ1-2; d_gene: .; v_gene: TRBV5-1; abundance: .; CDR3nt: TGCGCCAGCAGCTTGCGGGGTGAGACTAACTATGGCTACACCTTC; CDR3aa: CASSLRGETNYGYTF
j_gene: TRBJ2-5; d_gene: .; v_gene: TRBV10-3; abundance: .; CDR3nt: TGTGCCACCTCGGCCACCCAAGAGACCCAGTACTTC; CDR3aa: CATSATQETQYF
j_gene: TRBJ2-2; d_gene: TRBD2; v_gene: TRBV7-8; abundance: .; CDR3nt: TGTGCCAGCAGCTTAGTCGCCACTAGCGGGAGCGCCGGGGAGCTGTTTTTT; CDR3aa: CASSLVATSGSAGELFF
j_gene: TRBJ2-3; d_gene: TRBD2; v_gene: TRBV30; abundance: .; CDR3nt: TGTGCCTCAGCGGGAGGAAAAGATACGCAGTATTTT; CDR3aa: CASAGGKDTQYF
j_gene: TRBJ2-1; d_gene: TRBD2; v_gene: TRBV4-2; abundance: .; CDR3nt: TGTGCCAGCAGCCCTCGGGGGGGGAGAGGGCCCAATGAGCAGTTCTTC; CDR3aa: CASSPRGGRGPNEQFF
j_gene: TRBJ1-2; d_gene: .; v_gene: TRBV6-5; abundance: .; CDR3nt: TGTGCCAGCAGCCTGACAGCCGACTATGGCTACACCTTC; CDR3aa: CASSLTADYGYTF
j_gene: TRBJ1-5; d_gene: .; v_gene: TRBV6-5; abundance: .; CDR3nt: TGTGCCAGCAGTTACGGACCGTACAATCAGCCCCAGCATTTT; CDR3aa: CASSYGPYNQPQHF
j_gene: TRBJ1-2; d_gene: .; v_gene: TRBV7-2; abundance: .; CDR3nt: TGTGCCAGCAGCTTTGGGAGTCCTAACTATGGCTACACCTTC; CDR3aa: CASSFGSPNYGYTF
j_gene: TRBJ1-2; d_gene: .; v_gene: TRBV6-5; abundance: .; CDR3nt: TGTGCCAGCAGTTCCCCGACCTTAGACGGCTACACCTTC; CDR3aa: CASSSPTLDGYTF
j_gene: TRBJ1-5; d_gene: TRBD1; v_gene: TRBV15; abundance: once; CDR3nt: TGTGCCACCAGCAGGGAAGGTGCAGGGGGCCAGCCCCAGCATTTT; CDR3aa: CATSREGAGGQPQHF
j_gene: TRBJ2-3; d_gene: TRBD2; v_gene: TRBV7-8; abundance: .; CDR3nt: TGTGCCAGCAGCTTGACTAGCGGATCCACGCAGTATTTT; CDR3aa: CASSLTSGSTQYF
j_gene: TRBJ2-5; d_gene: TRBD1; v_gene: TRBV11-2; abundance: .; CDR3nt: TGTGCCAGCAGCTCGGGGGACAGGCGGGAGACCCAGTACTTC; CDR3aa: CASSSGDRRETQYF
j_gene: TRBJ1-3; d_gene: .; v_gene: TRBV7-9; abundance: .; CDR3nt: TGTGCCAGCAGCTACGTGGGGGAAGTAAACACCATATATTTT; CDR3aa: CASSYVGEVNTIYF
j_gene: TRBJ1-5; d_gene: TRBD1; v_gene: TRBV19; abundance: .; CDR3nt: TGTGCCAGTAGGGGGACAGCGAATCAGCCCCAGCATTTT; CDR3aa: CASRGTANQPQHF